This TCR beta chain originates from a study of cytomegalovirus exposure and HLA in healthy donors (dated by TCRdb to the late 2010s). For context, the study as a whole: An earlier analysis of some 620 of the donors reported about 300 Gb of sequence data and around 110 million unique TCR beta sequences obtained from 180 million or so T cells. An early release covering some 640 HLA-typed donors comprised approximately 300 gigabases of sequencing data and approximately 80 million unique TCR sequences. Among the approximately 400 genotyped donors, about 85% belonged to the genetic ancestry cluster associated with self-reported Caucasian donors. The aim of the study was to test whether cataloging public T cell receptors could identify signatures of past pathogen exposure. Using immunosequencing, the study profiled T cell repertoires from 550 to 750 subjects and related those repertoires to cytomegalovirus serostatus. Along with the approximately 700-subject first cohort, a separate validation cohort of more than 90 different subjects was used. To predict cytomegalovirus infection status, the study brought together high-throughput TCR immunosequencing, statistical association of individual TCRs with disease status, and machine learning. To study patterns of TCR occurrence, a later analysis re-analyzed previously published TCR beta repertoires from 700 or so donors and added high-resolution HLA genotyping. Rather than using new phenotypic data, the later analysis identified candidate immune exposures from TCR beta sequences and from how often those sequences occurred across donors. An earlier analysis of 587 of the donors applied high-throughput TCR beta sequencing to assess whether each TCR beta V gene segment acted as functional or pseudogenic. Donor age, sex, ethnicity and CMV serostatus were collected together with the repertoire data. A later genetic analysis used genome-wide SNP genotypes for about three fifths of the 666 donors, treating that subset as a discovery cohort. All discovery cohort repertoires had been generated on a single sequencing platform. Both class I and class II loci were covered by HLA typing, at four-digit resolution. The number of donors typed differed by locus, with about 629-630 for A, B, C, DRB1 and DQB1, more than 500 for DQA1, 606 for DPA1, and about 450 for DPB1. Roughly 5 DR-DQ haplotypes were treated as single units for association and clustering because of strong linkage in the cohort. Among roughly 400 genotyped donors of the cohort, an average of approximately 240,000 unique TCR beta nucleotide sequences was sequenced per donor, of which about 18% were non-productive.

The cohort consisted of some 670 healthy bone marrow donors. All cohort members were sampled while nominally healthy, although unrecorded immune exposures were likely present. The donor tested CMV seronegative and was one of the 352 seronegative cohort members. Every donor gave a peripheral blood sample, and the peripheral blood mononuclear cells from that sample were used for TCR beta sequencing. Genomic DNA extraction from the blood cell samples was performed with the Qiagen DNeasy Blood Extraction Kit. Taken from cysteine to phenylalanine, the CDR3 has 15 residues. The DNA shown is the 45-base CDR3, in frame from base 1. The germline V gene encodes CDR1 MNHEY and CDR2 SVGAGI. In regard to this clone: What this receptor recognizes is not known. Base qualities were left out, and no much larger clone turns up one base away.

The method was the immunoSEQ multiplex PCR assay. For the multiplex PCR, a mixture combining 60 forward primers for TCR Vbeta segments and 13 reverse primers for TCR Jbeta segments was used. A multiplex PCR assay on genomic DNA amplified the CDR3 region of rearranged TCR beta genes. On the Illumina HiSeq System, the amplified TCR beta libraries were sequenced as 87-base-pair reads. As for the authors' bioinformatics: In a later analysis, tens of millions of unique TCR beta chains were counted across the 500 to 850 repertoires, and around 11 million of these chains were shared by at least two donors. A nearest-neighbor algorithm error-corrected the raw reads and collapsed the reads into unique sequences, merging closely related sequences to remove PCR and sequencing errors. To assign V, D and J gene segments, CDR3 sequences were aligned to IMGT reference sequences. For a sequence to be retained, a match of at least six nucleotides to both a V gene segment and a J gene segment was required. A rearrangement counted as productive if the CDR3 had no stop codons and remained in frame with V and J, and every other rearrangement counted as non-productive. Following IMGT convention, CDR3 was defined as the stretch from the second conserved V-encoded cysteine to the conserved J-encoded phenylalanine. The earlier analysis of about 640 of the donors excluded any sequence lacking an unambiguous match to a single V gene segment. An earlier analysis of several hundred of the donors called V segments functional above 56.7% productive rearrangements and segregating when the between-donor standard deviation exceeded 5%. A statistical classification framework was built to diagnose cytomegalovirus status from the catalog of TCR beta chain sequences. A later analysis assigned V and J genes by comparing TCR nucleotide sequences with IMGT/GENE-DB human TR gene sequences. A later analysis assigned CDR3 sequences and most-parsimonious VDJ recombination scenarios with the TCRdist pipeline. In a later analysis, each TCR beta chain was defined by its CDR3 amino acid sequence together with its V-gene family, and reads without a unique V-gene family were excluded. A later analysis removed 600 or so highly shared, low-generation-probability nucleotide sequences to deal with suspected cross-contamination and a sequencing artifact. For each public chain, a later analysis derived a clonal expansion index from normalized ranks of inferred template counts within each repertoire. In a later analysis, generation probabilities were computed with a VDJ recombination model fitted to out-of-frame rearrangements, and the resulting probabilities were checked against IGoR. In a later analysis, TCR-TCR, TCR-HLA and TCR-CMV co-occurrence was scored with hypergeometric tests, and a repertoire-size bias correction was applied to TCR pairs. A later analysis estimated false discovery rates by permuting HLA or CMV assignments 20 times. In a later analysis, co-occurring TCRs were grouped using DBSCAN, with TCRdist sequence similarity added in when clustering inside HLA-allele-positive subsets. Repertoires with fewer than 30,000 or more than 120,000 public chains, plus five repertoires with anomalous nucleotide sharing, were excluded from co-occurrence clustering. Here the immuneACCESS table is served through TCRdb, limited to in-frame sequences with V and J called. Missing clones are a known gap in these copies; in checked studies unresolved V genes cover under half, and the rest lacks a known reason. V, J and clone size derive from that table, while D and trimming were established from the DNA sequence. The sample table contains 120,000 or so clones; only one count was recorded for roughly 80% of them. Clones ranked in the top ten supply more than 3% of the sample.

Paper-wide results and their limitations: Roughly uniform sequencing depth across donors was assumed in presence/absence analyses, although this assumption may not hold. Because HLA typing was missing for some donors at each locus, association tests included only the typed subset. For the cohort, immune exposure information was limited to CMV serostatus. V-gene and J-gene trimming of TCR beta chains was associated with a missense DCLRE1C variant in a later genetic analysis, and the association was replicated in an independent cohort. When HLA alleles, especially DR and DQ, strongly co-occurred, TCR associations were difficult to assign to individual alleles. In vitro tests confirmed that a few of the cytomegalovirus-associated TCR beta chains recognize cytomegalovirus antigens. The earlier analysis of a few hundred of the donors excluded around 17 rarely observed V segments, including chromosome 9 orphons, because counts were too low. The study gave a list of 150 to 200 TCR beta chains associated with cytomegalovirus. An earlier analysis of roughly 570 of the donors showed that most TCR beta V segments appeared in productive rearrangements either about 87% or about 30% of the time, which broadly matched IMGT annotations. A cluster of highly shared sequence variants was judged likely to represent a technical artifact of the sequencing pipeline. Only TCR beta chains were sequenced in this cohort, and the absence of alpha or paired-chain data limited detectable features. A later analysis found that TCR association rates varied across HLA loci, with DRB1 alleles showing the most associated TCRs and HLA-C alleles the fewest. Correlated functional status among segregating V segments might reflect linkage disequilibrium, but an unknown experimental factor could not be ruled out. The classifier was reported to diagnose cytomegalovirus status with high specificity and sensitivity in both the original and validation cohorts. A later analysis found that HLA-associated TCR beta chains were more clonally expanded and had lower generation probabilities than equally common non-associated chains. Most TCR sequences were observed very rarely across donors, whereas some public TCRs were present in many individuals. In a later analysis, most CMV-associated TCR beta chains were found to appear HLA-restricted, with HLA associations seemingly driven largely by CMV exposure. Some IMGT-functional V segments, including TRBV6-2 and TRBV6-3, could not be told apart with the 87-base-pair reads, so those segments were excluded. A further reported finding was that TCR beta sequences accurately predicted the HLA-A and HLA-B alleles for most subjects in the first cohort. The authors suggested that the approach could potentially be extended to other disease states and immunological phenotypes. At a false discovery rate of 0.05, a later analysis linked 16,951 TCR beta sequences to specific HLA alleles. In a later genetic analysis, fewer N-insertions in productive TCRs were reported among donors in an Asian-associated ancestry cluster than the roughly 710-donor mean. Several of the top co-occurrence clusters appeared to be linked to parvovirus B19, influenza, CMV and Epstein-Barr virus, according to a later analysis.

Sequencing was done on a sample of PBMCs. The TCR originated in a woman in her forties or fifties in good health and CMV-seronegative. The rearranged chain carries TRBV6-5 and TRBJ2-5; TRBD1 matches 7 bases in the middle. Gene TRBJ2-7 matches the end of the DNA better, so the J call may be wrong. The CDR3 protein is CASSYSGGLSYEQYF. The DNA reads TGTGCCAGCAGTTACTCAGGGGGCCTGAGTTACGAGCAGTACTTC.